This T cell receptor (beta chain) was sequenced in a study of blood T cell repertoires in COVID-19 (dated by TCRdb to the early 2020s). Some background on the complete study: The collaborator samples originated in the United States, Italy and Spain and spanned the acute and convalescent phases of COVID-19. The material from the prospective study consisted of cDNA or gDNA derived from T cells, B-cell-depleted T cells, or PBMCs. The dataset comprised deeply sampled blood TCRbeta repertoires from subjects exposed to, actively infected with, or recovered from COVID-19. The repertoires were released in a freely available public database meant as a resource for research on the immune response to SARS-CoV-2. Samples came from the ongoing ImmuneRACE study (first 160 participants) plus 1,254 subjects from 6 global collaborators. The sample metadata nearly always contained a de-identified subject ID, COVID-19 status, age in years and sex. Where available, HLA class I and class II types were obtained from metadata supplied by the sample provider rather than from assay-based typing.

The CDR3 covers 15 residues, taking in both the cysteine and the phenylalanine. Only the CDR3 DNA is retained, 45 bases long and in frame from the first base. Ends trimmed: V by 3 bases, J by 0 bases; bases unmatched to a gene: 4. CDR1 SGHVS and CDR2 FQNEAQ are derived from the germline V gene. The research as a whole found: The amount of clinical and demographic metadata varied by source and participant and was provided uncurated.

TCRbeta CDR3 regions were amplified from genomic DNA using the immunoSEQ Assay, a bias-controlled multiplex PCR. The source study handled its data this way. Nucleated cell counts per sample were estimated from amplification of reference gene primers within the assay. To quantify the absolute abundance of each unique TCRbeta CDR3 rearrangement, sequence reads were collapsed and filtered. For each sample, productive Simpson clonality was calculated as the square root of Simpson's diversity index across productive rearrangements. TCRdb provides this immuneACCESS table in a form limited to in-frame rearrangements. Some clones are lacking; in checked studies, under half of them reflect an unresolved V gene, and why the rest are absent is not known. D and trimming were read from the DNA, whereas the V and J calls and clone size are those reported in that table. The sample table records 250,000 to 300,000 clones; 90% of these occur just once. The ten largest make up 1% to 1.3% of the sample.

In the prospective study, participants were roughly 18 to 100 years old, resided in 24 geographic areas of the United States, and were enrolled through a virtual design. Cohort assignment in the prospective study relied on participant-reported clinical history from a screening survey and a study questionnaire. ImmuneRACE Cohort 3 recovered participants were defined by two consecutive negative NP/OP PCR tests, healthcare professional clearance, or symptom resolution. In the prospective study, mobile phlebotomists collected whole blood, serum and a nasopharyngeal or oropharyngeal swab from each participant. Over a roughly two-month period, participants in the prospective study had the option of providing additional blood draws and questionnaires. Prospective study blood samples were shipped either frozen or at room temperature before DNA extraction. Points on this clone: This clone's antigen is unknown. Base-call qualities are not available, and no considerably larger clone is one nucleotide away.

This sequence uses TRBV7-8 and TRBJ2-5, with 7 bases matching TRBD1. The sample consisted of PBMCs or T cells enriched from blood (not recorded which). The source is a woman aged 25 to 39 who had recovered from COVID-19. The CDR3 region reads CASSFRTGYQETQYF. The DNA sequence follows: TGTGCCAGCAGCTTCCGGACAGGATACCAAGAGACCCAGTACTTC.